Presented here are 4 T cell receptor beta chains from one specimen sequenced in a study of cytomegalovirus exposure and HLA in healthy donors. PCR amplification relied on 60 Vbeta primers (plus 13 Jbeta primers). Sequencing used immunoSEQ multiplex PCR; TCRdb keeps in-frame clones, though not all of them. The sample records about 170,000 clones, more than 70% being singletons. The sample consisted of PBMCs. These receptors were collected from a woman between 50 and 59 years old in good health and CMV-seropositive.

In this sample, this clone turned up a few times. The CDR3 DNA follows: TGTGCCAGTAGTATAGGAGCAGGCCTCTCTGGGGCCAACGTCCTGACTTTC. It specifies CASSIGAGLSGANVLTF. The chain links TRBV19 to TRBJ2-6; D is uncertain. CDR1 is LNHDA and CDR2 is SQIVND in the germline V gene (reference sequence). This CDR3 region has 17 residues. Deletions cut 1 base from V and 0 bases from J, with 10 bases between.

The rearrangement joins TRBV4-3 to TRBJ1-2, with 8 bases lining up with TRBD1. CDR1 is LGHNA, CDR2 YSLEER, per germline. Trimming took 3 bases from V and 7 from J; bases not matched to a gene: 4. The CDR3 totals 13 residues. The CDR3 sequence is CASSQDRAGGYTF. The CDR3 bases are TGCGCCAGCAGCCAGGACAGGGCGGGTGGCTACACCTTC.

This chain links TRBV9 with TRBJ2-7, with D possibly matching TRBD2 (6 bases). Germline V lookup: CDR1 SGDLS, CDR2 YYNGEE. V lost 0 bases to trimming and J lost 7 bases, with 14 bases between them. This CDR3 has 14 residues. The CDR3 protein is CASSVAGTSTEQYF. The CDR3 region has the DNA TGTGCCAGCAGCGTAGCGGGGACTTCTACAGAGCAGTACTTC.

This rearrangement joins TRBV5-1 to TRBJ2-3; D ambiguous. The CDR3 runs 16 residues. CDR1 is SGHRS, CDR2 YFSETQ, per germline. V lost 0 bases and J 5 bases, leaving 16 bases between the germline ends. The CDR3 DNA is TGCGCCAGCAGCTTGGCCCGTCGACTGGCTGGAGATACGCAGTATTTT. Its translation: CASSLARRLAGDTQYF. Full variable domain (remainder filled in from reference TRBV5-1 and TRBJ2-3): KAGVTQTPRYLIKTRGQQVTLSCSPISGHRSVSWYQQTPGQGLQFLFEYFSETQRNKGNFPGRFSGRQFSNSRSEMNVSTLELGDSALYLCASSLARRLAGDTQYFGPGTRLTVL.